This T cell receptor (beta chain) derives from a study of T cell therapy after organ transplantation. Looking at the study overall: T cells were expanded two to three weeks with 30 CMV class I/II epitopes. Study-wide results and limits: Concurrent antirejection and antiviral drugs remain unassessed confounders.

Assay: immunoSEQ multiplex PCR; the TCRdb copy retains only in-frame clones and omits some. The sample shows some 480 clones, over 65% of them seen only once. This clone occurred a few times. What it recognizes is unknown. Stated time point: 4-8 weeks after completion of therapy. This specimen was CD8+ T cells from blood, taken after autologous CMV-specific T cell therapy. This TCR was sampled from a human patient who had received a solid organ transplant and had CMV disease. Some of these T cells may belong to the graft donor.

CDR3: CASSLAGGPNEQFF. CDR3 DNA: TGTGCCAGCAGTCTAGCGGGGGGGCCCAATGAGCAGTTCTTC. The chain combines TRBV6-4 with TRBJ2-1, with TRBD2 matching over 12 bases. Germline CDR1 reads MRHNA; CDR2 reads SNTAGT. This CDR3 is built from 14 residues. V lost 5 bases, J lost 6 bases, and 2 bases stayed unmatched.